The clone carrying this T cell receptor (beta chain) showed up just a few times. As yet, its antigen is unknown. The data stem from a study of blood T cells in healthy people across ages. The CDR3 has 14 residues. Trimming took 2 bases from V and 6 from J, leaving 8 bases between them. CDR1 and CDR2 (germline): SGHTA, FQGNSA. It was with a sample-barcoded 5' primer and a J-beta primer mix that a second PCR of roughly 7 to 12 cycles was run. Every molecule of cDNA carried a tag from a template-switch adaptor with 12 random nucleotides. TCRdb ran MiXCR on the 5' RACE reads and lists one entry per CDR3 protein. The repertoire holds hundreds of thousands of distinct CDR3 sequences, with around 48% as singletons. Study-wide results and caveats: Researchers deemed the diversity estimates from one million T cells underestimates. Unsorted PBMC material precluded a definitive naive versus antigen-experienced comparison.

This TCR came from a young man in good health. The J gene is TRBJ1-6, the V gene TRBV7-2; weak D call: TRBD1 (5 bases). The sample was blood. The CDR3 here is CASSLLTANSPLHF. The CDR3 bases are TGTGCCAGCAGCTTATTGACAGCTAATTCACCCCTCCACTTT.